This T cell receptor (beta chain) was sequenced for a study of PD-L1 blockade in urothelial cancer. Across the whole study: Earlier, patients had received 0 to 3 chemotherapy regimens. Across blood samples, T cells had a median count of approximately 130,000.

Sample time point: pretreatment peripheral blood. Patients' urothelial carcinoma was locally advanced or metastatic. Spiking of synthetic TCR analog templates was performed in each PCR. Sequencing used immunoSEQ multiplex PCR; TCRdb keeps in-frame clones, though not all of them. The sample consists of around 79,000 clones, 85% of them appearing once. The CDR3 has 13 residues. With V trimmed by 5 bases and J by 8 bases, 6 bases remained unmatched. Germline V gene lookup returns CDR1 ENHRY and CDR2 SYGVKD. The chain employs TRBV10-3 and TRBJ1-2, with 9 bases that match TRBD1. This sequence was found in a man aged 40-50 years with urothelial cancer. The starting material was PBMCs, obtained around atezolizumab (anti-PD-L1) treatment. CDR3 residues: CAISSGTGRGYTF. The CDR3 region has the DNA TGTGCCATCAGTTCCGGGACAGGGAGAGGCTACACCTTC.